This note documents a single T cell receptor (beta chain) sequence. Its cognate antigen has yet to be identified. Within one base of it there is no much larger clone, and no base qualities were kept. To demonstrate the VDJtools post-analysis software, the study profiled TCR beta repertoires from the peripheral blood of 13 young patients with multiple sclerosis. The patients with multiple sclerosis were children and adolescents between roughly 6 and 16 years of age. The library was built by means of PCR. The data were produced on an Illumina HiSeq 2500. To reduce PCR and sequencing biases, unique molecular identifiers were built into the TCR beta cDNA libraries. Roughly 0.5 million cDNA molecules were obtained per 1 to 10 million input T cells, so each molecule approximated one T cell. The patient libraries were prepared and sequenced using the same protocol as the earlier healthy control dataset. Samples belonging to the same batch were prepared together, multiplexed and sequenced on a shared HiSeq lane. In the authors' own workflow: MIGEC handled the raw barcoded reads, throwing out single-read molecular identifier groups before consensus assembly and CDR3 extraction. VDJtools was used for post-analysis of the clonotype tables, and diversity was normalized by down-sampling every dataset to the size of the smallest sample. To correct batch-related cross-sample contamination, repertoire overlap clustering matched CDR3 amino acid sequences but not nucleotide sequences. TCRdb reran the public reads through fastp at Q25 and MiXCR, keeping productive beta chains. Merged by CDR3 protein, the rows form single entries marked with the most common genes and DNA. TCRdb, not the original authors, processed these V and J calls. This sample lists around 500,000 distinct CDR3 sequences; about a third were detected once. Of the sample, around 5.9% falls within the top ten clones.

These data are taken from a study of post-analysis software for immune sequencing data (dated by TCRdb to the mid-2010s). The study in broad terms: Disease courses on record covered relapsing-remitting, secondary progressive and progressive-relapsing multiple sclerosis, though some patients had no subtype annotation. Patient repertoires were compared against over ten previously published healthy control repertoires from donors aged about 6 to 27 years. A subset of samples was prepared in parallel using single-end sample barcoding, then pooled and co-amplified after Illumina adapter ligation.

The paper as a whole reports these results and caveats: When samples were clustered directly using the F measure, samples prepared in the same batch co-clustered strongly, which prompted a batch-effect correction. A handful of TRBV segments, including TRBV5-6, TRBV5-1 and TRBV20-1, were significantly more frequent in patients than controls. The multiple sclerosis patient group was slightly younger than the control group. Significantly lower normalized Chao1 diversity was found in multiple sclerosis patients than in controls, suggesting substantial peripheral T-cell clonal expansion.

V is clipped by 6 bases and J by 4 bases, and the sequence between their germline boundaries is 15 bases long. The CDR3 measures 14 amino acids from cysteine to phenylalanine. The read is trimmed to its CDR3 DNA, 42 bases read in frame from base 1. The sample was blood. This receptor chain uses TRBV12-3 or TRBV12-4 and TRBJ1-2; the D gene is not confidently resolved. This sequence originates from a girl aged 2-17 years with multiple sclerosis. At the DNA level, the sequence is TGTGCCAGCAGCCCGAGTAGGGATGGCTATGGCTACACCTTC. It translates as CASSPSRDGYGYTF.